This record looks at one T cell receptor (beta chain) sequence and its context. This clonotype was counted once. What this receptor recognizes is not known. No much larger clonotype is one base removed from it; base qualities were not supplied. A solitary read yields weak support. The sample belongs to a study of molecular identifiers for immune sequencing clone quantification (dated by TCRdb to the late 2010s). With respect to the entire study: In a replicate experiment, RNA from about 20,000 or 100,000 naive CD8 T cells was split into five aliquots, four of which were sequenced. CD8 T cells were used in a methods study to benchmark molecular-identifier clustering-based TCR repertoire sequencing (MIDCIRS) and TCR RNA copy counting. On the study overall, not on this receptor specifically: Highly expanded clone sizes could be underestimated because identical TCR molecules may share a barcode. Spiked-in Jurkat TCR RNA equivalent to a single cell was reported to be detectable even among 800,000 to 1,000,000 naive CD8 T cells. Around 2.8 recovered TCR RNA copies per cell were obtained by modeling, versus roughly 9.7 by digital PCR, implying a capture efficiency of about 30%. In CMV-specific effector cells, clones with more than 20 RNA copies accounted for over 97% of molecules, whereas in naive cells such clones accounted for under 1%. The naive libraries included spiked-in Jurkat TCR RNA (about ten copies' worth), and this Jurkat TCR RNA is not part of the donor repertoire. When barcode sub-clustering was omitted, TCR diversity was inflated by chimeric consensus sequences, with chimeras reaching as high as 47%.

V loses 8 bases, J loses 4 bases, and the germline ends lie 14 bases apart. The CDR3 covers 13 residues, taking in both the cysteine and the phenylalanine. Just CDR3 DNA is preserved here, 39 bases in frame from base 1. Libraries came from PCR. Sequencing used a NextSeq 500. Bulk TCR libraries were made following a previously described method, with the TCR primers given in Table S5. Total RNA was purified with the Qiagen AllPrep DNA/RNA kit. Reads from multiple sequencing runs of the same library were pooled before analysis. Processing in the source paper ran as follows. Reads were retained only if the reads had an exact TCR constant sequence, and the retained reads were trimmed to 150 nt and grouped according to their 12-nt molecular barcodes. Reads inside each barcode group were sub-clustered using a 15% Levenshtein threshold, and a quality-weighted consensus sequence was constructed for each RNA molecule. Non-functional sequences were discarded, and so were lower-count sequences lying one edit away from another sequence. Barcode sub-clusters with fewer than 20% of the maximum read count were removed, based on fitting two negative binomial distributions. The public sequencing data were trimmed at Q25 with fastp and processed into clonotypes with MiXCR by TCRdb, which kept only in-frame beta chains. Each entry merges the rows of one CDR3 protein and shows their most common DNA and genes. These V and J calls rely on TCRdb rather than the paper's analysis. The sample table holds more than 550,000 distinct CDR3 sequences, of which around 25% were seen once. 0.75% to 0.8% of the sample lies in the top ten.

Libraries of naive CD8 T cells were built from around 20,000 to 990,000 sorted cells, with 10%, 30% or 50% of the purified RNA used. Naive CD8 T cells were FACS-sorted as CD8+CD4-CCR7+CD45RA+ on a BD FACSAria II into RLT Plus buffer. Detection sensitivity was tested by spiking Jurkat RNA equal to ten or so TCR copies' worth into samples containing roughly 19,000-1,100,000 naive CD8 T cells. CD8 T cells were enriched using RosetteSep CD8+ T Cell Enrichment Cocktail and Ficoll-Paque, and the enriched cells then underwent ACK red cell lysis. The chain was built from TRBV5-3 and TRBJ2-3; possibly the D gene is TRBD1, per 7 matching bases. TRBV5-3 has ORF status, its function being uncertain. Sequencing was carried out using naive CD8+ T cells from blood, with Jurkat cell RNA spiked in. The label giving this sample's cell subset or site can be read as: FACS-sorted CD8+CD4-CCR7+CD45RA+ naive T cells. The sequence derives from a human donor in good health. Some libraries in this study had Jurkat cell RNA spiked in. The CDR3 reads as follows: CASLAGQPDTQYF. The bases are TGTGCCAGCTTGGCGGGACAGCCAGATACGCAGTATTTT.